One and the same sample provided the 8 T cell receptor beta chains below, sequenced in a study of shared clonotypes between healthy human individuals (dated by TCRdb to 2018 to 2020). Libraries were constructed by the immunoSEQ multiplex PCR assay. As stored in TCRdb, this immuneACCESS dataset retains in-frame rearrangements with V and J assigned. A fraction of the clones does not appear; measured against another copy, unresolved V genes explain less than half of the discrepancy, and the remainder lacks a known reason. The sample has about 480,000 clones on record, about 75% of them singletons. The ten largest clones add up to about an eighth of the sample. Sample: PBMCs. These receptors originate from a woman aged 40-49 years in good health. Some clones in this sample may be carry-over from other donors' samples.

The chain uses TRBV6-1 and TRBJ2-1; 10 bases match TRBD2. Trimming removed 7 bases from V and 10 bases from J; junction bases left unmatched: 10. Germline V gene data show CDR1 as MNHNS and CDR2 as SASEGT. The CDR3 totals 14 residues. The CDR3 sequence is CASKPAGGSREQFF. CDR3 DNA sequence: TGTGCCAGCAAGCCAGCGGGAGGGTCTCGAGAGCAGTTCTTC.

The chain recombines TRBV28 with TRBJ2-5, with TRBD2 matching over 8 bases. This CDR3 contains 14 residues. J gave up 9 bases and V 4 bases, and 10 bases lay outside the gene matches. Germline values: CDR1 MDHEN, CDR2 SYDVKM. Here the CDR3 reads CASSSSGTRRAQYF. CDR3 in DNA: TGTGCCAGCAGTTCGTCCGGGACTAGAAGGGCCCAGTACTTC.

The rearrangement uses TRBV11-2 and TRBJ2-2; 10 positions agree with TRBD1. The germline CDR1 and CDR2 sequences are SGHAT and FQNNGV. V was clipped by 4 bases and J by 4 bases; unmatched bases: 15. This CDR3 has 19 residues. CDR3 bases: TGTGCCAGCAGCTCCCTGATTGGACAGGGGGTACTGGGCACCGGGGAGCTGTTTTTT. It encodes CASSSLIGQGVLGTGELFF.

This CDR3 reads CAWSVPPGSYNEQFF. CDR3 nucleotide sequence: TGTGCCTGGAGTGTACCTCCAGGGAGCTACAATGAGCAGTTCTTC. V gene TRBV30 combines with J gene TRBJ2-1; D assignment may be TRBD1 or TRBD2 (5 bases each). V lost 0 bases to trimming and J lost 3 bases, with 12 bases between them. Germline V gene lookup returns CDR1 GTSNPN and CDR2 SVGIG (reference sequence). The CDR3 extends over 15 amino acids.

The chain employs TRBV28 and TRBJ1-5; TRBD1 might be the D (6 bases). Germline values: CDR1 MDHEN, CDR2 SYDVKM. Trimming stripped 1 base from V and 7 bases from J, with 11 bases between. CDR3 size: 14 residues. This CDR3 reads CASSLSSGAQPQHF. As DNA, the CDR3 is TGTGCCAGCAGTTTATCTTCAGGGGCACAGCCCCAGCATTTT.

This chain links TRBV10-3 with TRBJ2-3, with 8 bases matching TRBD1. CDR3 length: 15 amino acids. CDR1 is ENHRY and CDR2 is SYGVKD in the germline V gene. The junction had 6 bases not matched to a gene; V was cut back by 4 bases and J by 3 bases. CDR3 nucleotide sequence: TGTGCCATCAGTGGGAGAGGACAGGGTACAGATACGCAGTATTTT. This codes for CAISGRGQGTDTQYF.

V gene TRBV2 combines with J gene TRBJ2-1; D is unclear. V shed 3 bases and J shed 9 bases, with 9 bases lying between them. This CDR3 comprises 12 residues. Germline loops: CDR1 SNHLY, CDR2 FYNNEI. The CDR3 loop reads CASSDEDGEQFF. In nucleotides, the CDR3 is TGTGCCAGCAGTGACGAGGATGGTGAGCAGTTCTTC.

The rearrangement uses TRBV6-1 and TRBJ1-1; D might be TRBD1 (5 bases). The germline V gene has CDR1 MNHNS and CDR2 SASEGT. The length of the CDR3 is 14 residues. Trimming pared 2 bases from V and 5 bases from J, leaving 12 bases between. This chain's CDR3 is CASSERVGGTEAFF. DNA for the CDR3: TGTGCCAGCAGTGAACGAGTTGGGGGGACTGAAGCTTTCTTT.